Each of the 30 T cell receptor beta chains below was sequenced from the same sample in a study of siplizumab effects on memory and regulatory T cells. The method was immunoSEQ multiplex PCR; TCRdb's version includes in-frame clones alone and lacks a portion of them. The table shows some 100,000 clones, with around 94% occurring only once. Material for sequencing was Tregs sorted from blood. Receptor source: a human donor in good health.

This sequence joins TRBV7-8 and TRBJ2-7; D not resolved. The V gene lost 5 bases and the J gene lost 0 bases, with 5 bases spanning the gap. This CDR3 comprises 12 residues. CDR1 is SGHVS, CDR2 FQNEAQ, per germline. In DNA form, the CDR3 reads TGTGCCAGCAGCCACAGCTCCTACGAGCAGTACTTC. Translated: CASSHSSYEQYF.

The V and J genes are TRBV6-6 and TRBJ2-1; D is undetermined. The germline gives CDR1 MNHNY, CDR2 SVGAGI (reference sequence). Trimming shortened V by 5 bases and J by 6 bases, and 17 bases separated the two germline ends. The CDR3 runs 15 residues. The DNA of the CDR3 is TGTGCCAGCAGTCTTCGTCAAGGCATCCTCAATGAGCAGTTCTTC. Protein sequence: CASSLRQGILNEQFF.

This clone occurred once. The genes are TRBV19 and TRBJ2-1, with TRBD1 matching 9 bases. This CDR3 is 14 amino acids long. V lost 5 bases and J lost 8; bases outside the gene matches: 7. Per germline, CDR1 LNHDA and CDR2 SQIVND (reference sequence). Here the CDR3 reads CASSRQGVLDEQFF. The CDR3 DNA follows: TGTGCCAGTAGTCGACAGGGGGTATTAGATGAGCAGTTCTTC.

This clone occurred once. J is TRBJ2-3 and V is TRBV5-1, with 11 bases matching TRBD2. CDR1 SGHRS and CDR2 YFSETQ come from the germline V gene. V shed 7 bases and J 5 bases; nucleotides not matched to a gene: 12. The CDR3 covers 16 residues. The CDR3 DNA sequence: TGCGCCAGCTCTCCCCAGGGACTAGCGGCATTAGATACGCAGTATTTT. Protein: CASSPQGLAALDTQYF.

This chain joins TRBV20-1 and TRBJ2-1; D is uncertain. Per the germline V gene, CDR1 is DFQATT and CDR2 is SNEGSKA (reference sequence). This CDR3 contains 11 residues. The V end lost 5 bases, the J end lost 10 bases, and 12 bases lay between the germline ends. In DNA form, the CDR3 reads TGCAGTGCTGGGATGACCTGGGAGCAGTTCTTC. Translated, it gives CSAGMTWEQFF.

This clone occurred a few times. This chain joins TRBV29-1 and TRBJ2-1; D unresolved. There are 14 residues in the CDR3. V lost 4 bases and J lost 0, with 10 bases in between. Germline V gene data show CDR1 as SQVTM and CDR2 as ANQGSEA. The CDR3: CSVVWYSSYNEQFF. The CDR3 DNA follows: TGCAGCGTTGTTTGGTACAGCTCCTACAATGAGCAGTTCTTC.

The genes are TRBV7-9 and TRBJ1-5; D is undetermined. Germline values: CDR1 SEHNR, CDR2 FQNEAQ (reference sequence). The CDR3 contains 13 residues. With 4 bases removed from V and 6 bases from J, the gap between germline ends came to 10 bases. CDR3 in amino acids: CASSSLGSQPQHF. CDR3 sequence (DNA): TGTGCCAGCAGCTCCCTCGGTAGTCAGCCCCAGCATTTT.

The genes are TRBV29-1 and TRBJ2-2; 9 positions agree with TRBD2. The CDR3 runs to 13 residues. J was trimmed by 9 bases and V by 4 bases; bases with no gene match: 6. Germline lookup yields CDR1 SQVTM and CDR2 ANQGSEA. CDR3 DNA: TGCAGCGTTGCGTGGCTAGCGGGAAGGGAGCTGTTTTTT. Translated: CSVAWLAGRELFF.

The rearrangement uses TRBV7-8 and TRBJ2-4; D might be TRBD2 (5 bases). In germline, CDR1 is SGHVS, CDR2 FQNEAQ. V was pared by 5 bases and J by 0 bases, with 14 bases between. This CDR3 is built from 16 residues. The CDR3 reads CASSPPGLLAKNIQYF. The CDR3 nucleotides read TGTGCCAGCAGCCCCCCAGGACTCTTAGCCAAAAACATTCAGTACTTC.

V is TRBV14 and J is TRBJ2-2, with TRBD2 matching over 12 bases. Germline V gene sequence: CDR1 SGHDN, CDR2 FVKESK. The CDR3 sequence is 17 residues long. With 3 bases clipped from V and 6 bases from J, the junction kept 8 bases outside the gene matches. DNA for the CDR3: TGTGCCAGCAGCCAGATTCGACTAGCGGGAGCCCCCGGGGAGCTGTTTTTT. Residues: CASSQIRLAGAPGELFF.

This chain joins TRBV29-1 and TRBJ2-1, with a tentative D call TRBD1 (5 bases). V shed 5 bases and J shed 4 bases, with 12 bases lying between them. Germline lookup yields CDR1 SQVTM and CDR2 ANQGSEA. The CDR3 extends over 13 amino acids. The CDR3 nucleotides read TGCAGCGTTTGGGGATCAGGGTACAATGAGCAGTTCTTC. Translated, it gives CSVWGSGYNEQFF.

This rearrangement joins TRBV5-1 to TRBJ1-1; D unresolved. V was shortened by 4 bases and J by 11 bases, with 27 bases between the two germline ends. This CDR3 comprises 16 residues. Looked up from germline, CDR1 is SGHRS and CDR2 is YFSETQ. The CDR3 sequence: CASSPQVGPGNTGAFF. DNA for the CDR3: TGCGCCAGCAGCCCGCAGGTGGGCCCGGGGAATACTGGGGCTTTCTTT.

CDR3 amino acids: CASSLGGTPGNTIYF. The CDR3, as DNA: TGTGCCAGTAGCCTTGGGGGGACACCTGGAAACACCATATATTTT. This chain joins TRBV19 and TRBJ1-3, with D perhaps matching TRBD1 (6 bases). Germline V gene data show CDR1 as LNHDA and CDR2 as SQIVND (reference sequence). The germline V and J ends were trimmed by 6 bases and 2 bases, with 14 bases remaining between them. The CDR3 contains 15 residues.

This chain links TRBV28 with TRBJ1-2, with D maybe TRBD1 (5 bases). Germline values: CDR1 MDHEN, CDR2 SYDVKM. This CDR3 has 13 amino acids. Deletions cut 5 bases from V and 6 bases from J, with 13 bases between. CDR3 coding DNA: TGTGCCAGCAGTCTTCTGGGGCCCCATGGCTACACCTTC. Translated, it gives CASSLLGPHGYTF.

The rearrangement links TRBV28 to TRBJ2-4; weak D call: TRBD1 (6 bases). The germline gives CDR1 MDHEN, CDR2 SYDVKM. The CDR3 length is 14 residues. Trimming removed 6 bases at V and 8 bases at J, with 17 bases between. The CDR3 region has the DNA TGTGCCAGCAGCCGCGGACAGTTGAGTTACATTCAGTACTTC. This encodes CASSRGQLSYIQYF.

This clone was seen a single time. J is TRBJ1-5 and V is TRBV18; no clear D gene. The CDR3 is 15 amino acids. CDR1 and CDR2 from the germline V gene are KGHSH and LQKENI. V lost 3 bases and J lost 5, with 14 bases in between. The CDR3, as DNA: TGTGCCAGCTCACCCGGGTCTTCGGATGATCAGCCCCAGCATTTT. This sequence encodes CASSPGSSDDQPQHF.

This rearrangement joins TRBV28 to TRBJ2-5; 7 bases are a match to TRBD1. The CDR3 contains 15 residues. The J segment lost 5 bases and the V segment lost 3 bases, leaving 9 bases of the junction unmatched. Germline V gene data show CDR1 as MDHEN and CDR2 as SYDVKM. DNA of the CDR3: TGTGCCAGCAGTTTTTCAGGGGGTGGATTTGAGACCCAGTACTTC. Residues: CASSFSGGGFETQYF.

The chain recombines TRBV20-1 with TRBJ1-2; D uncertain. The CDR3 is made up of 11 amino acids. Germline V gene lookup returns CDR1 DFQATT and CDR2 SNEGSKA (reference sequence). Trimming took 8 bases from V and 8 from J, leaving 15 bases between them. CDR3 amino acids: CSTEHGRGYTF. CDR3 bases: TGCAGTACTGAACATGGCCGAGGCTACACCTTC.

The rearrangement joins TRBV18 to TRBJ2-1, with 12 bases lining up with TRBD2. Germline CDR1 reads KGHSH; CDR2 reads LQKENI. J was trimmed by 9 bases and V by 0 bases; bases with no gene match: 9. The CDR3 sequence is 17 residues long. CDR3 sequence: CASSPPEQLAGGSEQFF. In DNA, the CDR3 is TGTGCCAGCTCACCACCGGAACAACTAGCGGGAGGAAGTGAGCAGTTCTTC.

The rearrangement links TRBV20-1 to TRBJ2-1; no clear D gene. Deletions cut 7 bases from V and 9 bases from J, with 13 bases between. Per germline, CDR1 DFQATT and CDR2 SNEGSKA (reference sequence). The CDR3 has 11 amino acids. The CDR3 here is CSDVGGSEQFF. CDR3 bases: TGCAGTGACGTCGGTGGGTCTGAGCAGTTCTTC.

The genes are TRBV28 and TRBJ1-5; a possible D gene is TRBD1 (5 bases). The V end lost 6 bases, the J end lost 7 bases, and 16 bases lay between the germline ends. This CDR3 is 14 amino acids long. The germline CDR1 and CDR2 sequences are MDHEN and SYDVKM. The DNA for the CDR3 is TGTGCCAGCAGCCCAAATTGGGGGTACCAGCCCCAGCATTTT. Protein sequence: CASSPNWGYQPQHF.

The chain recombines TRBV9 with TRBJ2-7, with 7 bases identical to TRBD1. CDR1 SGDLS and CDR2 YYNGEE come from the germline V gene. The CDR3 contains 15 residues. V was clipped by 4 bases and J by 4 bases; unmatched bases: 11. The CDR3 DNA follows: TGTGCCAGCAGCCGAACCGGGACAGCCTTTTACGAGCAGTACTTC. Translating gives CASSRTGTAFYEQYF. Full variable domain (missing parts from reference TRBV9 and TRBJ2-7): DSGVTQTPKHLITATGQRVTLRCSPRSGDLSVYWYQQSLDQGLQFLIQYYNGEERAKGNILERFSAQQFPDLHSELNLSSLELGDSALYFCASSRTGTAFYEQYFGPGTRLTVT.

This chain connects TRBV5-5 to TRBJ1-2; tentatively, D is TRBD1 (6 bases). Germline lookup yields CDR1 SGHKS and CDR2 YYEKEE (reference sequence). The CDR3 covers 14 residues. V lost 1 base, J lost 3 bases, and 10 bases lay in between. Here the CDR3 DNA reads TGTGCCAGCAGCTTGCTTGGGGGCGACTATGGCTACACCTTC. As protein: CASSLLGGDYGYTF.

The chain uses TRBV13 and TRBJ1-1; D not certain. Germline CDR1 and CDR2: PRHDT and FYEKMQ (reference sequence). The CDR3 runs 13 residues. The germline V and J ends were trimmed by 2 bases and 1 base, with 5 bases remaining between them. CDR3 in DNA: TGTGCCAGCAGCTTACCGGGGAACACTGAAGCTTTCTTT. It encodes CASSLPGNTEAFF. Full variable domain (outside the CDR3, taken from reference TRBV13 and TRBJ1-1): AAGVIQSPRHLIKEKRETATLKCYPIPRHDTVYWYQQGPGQDPQFLISFYEKMQSDKGSIPDRFSAQQFSDYHSELNMSSLELGDSALYFCASSLPGNTEAFFGQGTRLTVV.

The table lists this clone with a count of one. The genes are TRBV14 and TRBJ1-2; the D is unclear. V was shortened by 0 bases and J by 5 bases, with 16 bases between the two germline ends. Germline-derived CDR1 and CDR2 are SGHDN and FVKESK. CDR3 length: 16 residues. The CDR3 DNA reads TGTGCCAGCAGCCAAGATCCGGCGATATTAGGGTATGGCTACACCTTC. Its protein is CASSQDPAILGYGYTF.

The chain recombines TRBV7-2 with TRBJ1-5; TRBD1 aligns across 7 bases. The V gene's germline CDR1 is SGHTA and CDR2 FQGNSA. This CDR3 is 14 amino acids long. V was pared by 5 bases and J by 4 bases, with 5 bases of the junction left unmatched. CDR3: CASSRGTVNQPQHF. Here the CDR3 DNA reads TGTGCCAGCAGCAGAGGGACAGTTAATCAGCCCCAGCATTTT.

V usage is TRBV27 and J usage is TRBJ2-3, with a tentative D call TRBD2 (5 bases). This CDR3 region has 11 residues. V gave up 10 bases and J gave up 5 bases, with 10 bases separating them. Per germline, CDR1 MNHEY and CDR2 SMNVEV (reference sequence). In nucleotides, the CDR3 is TGTGCCACCTCCCGGGGAGATACGCAGTATTTT. This codes for CATSRGDTQYF.

The gene calls are TRBV10-2 and TRBJ2-1, with 14 bases identical to TRBD2. This CDR3 has 14 amino acids. J gave up 9 bases and V 10 bases, and 8 bases lay outside the gene matches. Germline values: CDR1 WSHSY, CDR2 SAAADI. Written as DNA, the CDR3 is TGCGCCACCTCGACTAGCGGGAGGGCGGGTGAGCAGTTCTTC. It is translated as CATSTSGRAGEQFF.

The rearrangement links TRBV30 to TRBJ1-3; D gene uncertain. CDR3 length: 17 amino acids. CDR1 is GTSNPN and CDR2 is SVGIG in the germline V gene (reference sequence). The ends were cut back, 1 base at V and 0 bases at J, with 16 bases in the middle. The CDR3 loop is CAWSGPRWVSSGNTIYF. The CDR3 coding sequence is TGTGCCTGGAGTGGACCAAGATGGGTTAGCTCTGGAAACACCATATATTTT.

V gene TRBV5-1 combines with J gene TRBJ2-5; no clear D. The germline V and J ends were trimmed by 3 bases and 2 bases, with 11 bases remaining between them. CDR3 length: 14 amino acids. Germline V CDR1 and CDR2: SGHRS, YFSETQ. This CDR3 reads CASSWSNVQETQYF. CDR3 nucleotides: TGCGCCAGCAGCTGGAGCAACGTGCAAGAGACCCAGTACTTC.